The clone carrying this T cell receptor (beta chain) was detected only a few times. Its antigen is still unknown. This entry comes from a study of blood T cells in healthy people across ages. Peripheral blood, roughly 11 milliliters per donor, was collected. Extractions gave at least 5 micrograms of total RNA per sample. CDR3 length equals 16 residues. J lost 2 bases, V lost 4 bases, and 10 bases had no gene match. Germline assignment: CDR1 LGHNA and CDR2 YSLEER. General observations from the study: TCR beta diversity was tightly associated with the proportion of naive T cells.

Next came a second PCR, run for about 7 to 12 cycles, which used a sample-barcoded 5' primer along with a J-beta primer mix. Sequencing of every sample gave 2.5 million or more CDR3-containing paired-end reads. TCRdb re-called the 5' RACE reads with MiXCR, one entry per CDR3 protein. The repertoire consists of hundreds of thousands of distinct CDR3 sequences, with about 48% occurring once and the leading ten covering around an eighth. This TCR was recovered from a man aged 25 to 45 in good health. V gene TRBV4-3 combines with J gene TRBJ2-7; 8 bases fit TRBD2. Sequences were obtained from blood. This CDR3 reads CASSPRGRGDTYEQYF. The CDR3 nucleotides are TGCGCCAGCAGCCCCCGTGGGCGGGGGGATACCTACGAGCAGTACTTC.